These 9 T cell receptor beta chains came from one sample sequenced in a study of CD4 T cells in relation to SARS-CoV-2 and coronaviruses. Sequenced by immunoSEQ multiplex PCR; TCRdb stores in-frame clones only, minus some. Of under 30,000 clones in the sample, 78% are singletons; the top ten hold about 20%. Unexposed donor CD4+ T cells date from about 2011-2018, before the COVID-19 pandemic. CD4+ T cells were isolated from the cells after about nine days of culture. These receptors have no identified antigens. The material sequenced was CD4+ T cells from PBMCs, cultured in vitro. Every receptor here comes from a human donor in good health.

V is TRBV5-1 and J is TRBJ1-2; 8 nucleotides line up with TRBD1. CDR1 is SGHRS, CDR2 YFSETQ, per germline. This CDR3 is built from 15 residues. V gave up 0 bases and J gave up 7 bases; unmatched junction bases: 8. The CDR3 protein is CASSLADRVWGGYTF. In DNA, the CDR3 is TGCGCCAGCAGCTTGGCGGACAGGGTTTGGGGTGGCTACACCTTC.

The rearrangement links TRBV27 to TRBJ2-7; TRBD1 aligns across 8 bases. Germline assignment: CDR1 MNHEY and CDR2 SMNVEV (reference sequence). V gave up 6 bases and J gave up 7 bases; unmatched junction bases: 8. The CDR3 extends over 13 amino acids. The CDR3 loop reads CASRPTGGAEQYF. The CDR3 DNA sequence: TGTGCCAGCAGGCCCACAGGGGGAGCGGAGCAGTACTTC.

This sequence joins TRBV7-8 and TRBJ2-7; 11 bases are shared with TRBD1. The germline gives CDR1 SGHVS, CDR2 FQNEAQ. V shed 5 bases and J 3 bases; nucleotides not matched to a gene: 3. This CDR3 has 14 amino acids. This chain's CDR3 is CASSTGQGVYEQYF. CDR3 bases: TGTGCCAGCAGCACGGGACAGGGGGTCTACGAGCAGTACTTC.

CDR3 nucleotide sequence: TGTGCCAGTAGTAGCCAGGTGAATCCCTACGAGCAGTACTTC. This encodes CASSSQVNPYEQYF. The chain joins TRBV19 to TRBJ2-7; D gene uncertain. V gave up 4 bases and J gave up 2 bases, with 12 bases separating them. The germline CDR1 and CDR2 sequences are LNHDA and SQIVND (reference sequence). The CDR3 is 14 residues long.

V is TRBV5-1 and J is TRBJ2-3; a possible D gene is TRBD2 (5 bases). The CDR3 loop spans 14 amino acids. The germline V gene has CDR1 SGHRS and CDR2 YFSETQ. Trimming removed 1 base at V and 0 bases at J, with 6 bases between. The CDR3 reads CASSLSGSTDTQYF. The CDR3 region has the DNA TGCGCCAGCAGCTTGAGCGGAAGCACAGATACGCAGTATTTT.

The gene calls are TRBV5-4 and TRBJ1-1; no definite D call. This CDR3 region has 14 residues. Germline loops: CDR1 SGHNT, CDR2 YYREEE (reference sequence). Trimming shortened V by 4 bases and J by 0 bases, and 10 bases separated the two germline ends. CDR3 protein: CASSPTEMNTEAFF. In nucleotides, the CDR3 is TGTGCCAGCAGCCCAACGGAGATGAACACTGAAGCTTTCTTT.

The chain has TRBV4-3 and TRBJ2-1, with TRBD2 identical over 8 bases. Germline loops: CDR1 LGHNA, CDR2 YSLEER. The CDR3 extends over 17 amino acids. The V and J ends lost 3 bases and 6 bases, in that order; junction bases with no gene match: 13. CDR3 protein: CASSHLPAAGGGNEQFF. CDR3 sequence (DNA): TGCGCCAGCAGCCACCTACCAGCGGCGGGGGGAGGCAATGAGCAGTTCTTC.

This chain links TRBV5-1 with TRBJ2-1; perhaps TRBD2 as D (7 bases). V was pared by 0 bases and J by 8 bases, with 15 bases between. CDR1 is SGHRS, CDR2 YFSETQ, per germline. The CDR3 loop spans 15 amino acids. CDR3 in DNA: TGCGCCAGCAGCTTGGCGGGGGGCCAGAGGGATGAGCAGTTCTTC. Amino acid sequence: CASSLAGGQRDEQFF.

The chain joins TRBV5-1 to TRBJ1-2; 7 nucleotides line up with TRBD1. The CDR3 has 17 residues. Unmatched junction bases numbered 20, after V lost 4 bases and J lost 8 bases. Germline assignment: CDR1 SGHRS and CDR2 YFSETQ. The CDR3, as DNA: TGCGCCAGCAGCCTACCCGGAGTAGACAGGGTGCGAGGGGGCTACACCTTC. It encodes CASSLPGVDRVRGGYTF.